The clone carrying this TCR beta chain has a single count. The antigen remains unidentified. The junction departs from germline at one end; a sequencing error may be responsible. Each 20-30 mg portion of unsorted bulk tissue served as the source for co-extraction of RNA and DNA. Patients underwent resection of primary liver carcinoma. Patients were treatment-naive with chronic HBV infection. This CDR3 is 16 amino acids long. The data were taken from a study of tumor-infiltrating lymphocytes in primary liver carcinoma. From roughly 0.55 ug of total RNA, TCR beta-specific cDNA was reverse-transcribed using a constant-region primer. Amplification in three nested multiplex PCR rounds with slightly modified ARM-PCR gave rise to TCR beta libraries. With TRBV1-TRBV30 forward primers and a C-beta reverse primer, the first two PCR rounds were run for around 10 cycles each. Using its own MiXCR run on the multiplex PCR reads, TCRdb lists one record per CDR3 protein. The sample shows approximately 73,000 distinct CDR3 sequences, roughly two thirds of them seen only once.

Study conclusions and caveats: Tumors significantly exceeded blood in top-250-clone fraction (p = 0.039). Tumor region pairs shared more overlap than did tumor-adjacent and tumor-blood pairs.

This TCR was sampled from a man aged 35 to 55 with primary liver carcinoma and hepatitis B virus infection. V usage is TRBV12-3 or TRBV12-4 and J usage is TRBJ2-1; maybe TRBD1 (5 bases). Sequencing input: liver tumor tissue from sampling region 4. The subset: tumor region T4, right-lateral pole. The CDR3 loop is CASSLGKGLDAAKQFF. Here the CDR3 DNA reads TGTGCCAGTAGTTTAGGTAAGGGGCTAGATGCTGCTAAGCAGTTCTTC.